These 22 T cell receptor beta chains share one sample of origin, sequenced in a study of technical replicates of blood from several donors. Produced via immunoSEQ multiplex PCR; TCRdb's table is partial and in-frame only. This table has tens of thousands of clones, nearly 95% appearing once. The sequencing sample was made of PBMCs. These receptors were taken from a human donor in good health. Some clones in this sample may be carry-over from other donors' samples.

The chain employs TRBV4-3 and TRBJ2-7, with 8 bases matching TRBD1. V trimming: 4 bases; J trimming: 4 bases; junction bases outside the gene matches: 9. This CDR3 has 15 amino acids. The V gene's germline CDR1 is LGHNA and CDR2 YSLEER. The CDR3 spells CASSPDRAGGYEQYF. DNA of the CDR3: TGCGCCAGCAGCCCGGACAGGGCTGGGGGATACGAGCAGTACTTC.

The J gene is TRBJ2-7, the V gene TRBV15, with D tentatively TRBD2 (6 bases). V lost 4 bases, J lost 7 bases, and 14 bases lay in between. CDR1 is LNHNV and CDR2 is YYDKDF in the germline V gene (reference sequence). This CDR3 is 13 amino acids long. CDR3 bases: TGTGCCACCAGCACACGACCGGAGGGGGAGCAGTACTTC. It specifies CATSTRPEGEQYF.

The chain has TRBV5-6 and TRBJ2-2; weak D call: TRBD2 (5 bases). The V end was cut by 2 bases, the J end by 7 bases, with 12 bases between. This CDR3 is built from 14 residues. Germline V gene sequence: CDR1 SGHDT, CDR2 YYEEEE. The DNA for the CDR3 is TGTGCCAGCAGCTTTTTTAGCCGGGGCGGGGAGCTGTTTTTT. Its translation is CASSFFSRGGELFF.

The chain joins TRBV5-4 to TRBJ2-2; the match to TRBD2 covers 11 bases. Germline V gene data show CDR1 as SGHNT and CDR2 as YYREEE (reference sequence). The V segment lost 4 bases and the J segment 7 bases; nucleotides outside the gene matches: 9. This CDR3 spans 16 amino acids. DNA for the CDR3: TGTGCCAGCAGCCCCGTAGCGGGGGGGCAAAACGGGGAGCTGTTTTTT. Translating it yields CASSPVAGGQNGELFF.

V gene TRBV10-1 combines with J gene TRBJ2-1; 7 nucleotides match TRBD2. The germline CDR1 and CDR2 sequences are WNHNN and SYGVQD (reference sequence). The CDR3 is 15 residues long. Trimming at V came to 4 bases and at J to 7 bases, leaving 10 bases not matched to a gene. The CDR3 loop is CASSGGGGHSNEQFF. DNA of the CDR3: TGCGCCAGCAGTGGGGGGGGAGGGCATTCGAATGAGCAGTTCTTC.

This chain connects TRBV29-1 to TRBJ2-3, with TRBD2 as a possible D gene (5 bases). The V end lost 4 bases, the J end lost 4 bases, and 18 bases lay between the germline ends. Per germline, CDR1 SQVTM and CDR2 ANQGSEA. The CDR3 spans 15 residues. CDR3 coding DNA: TGCAGCGTTGGGGCGGGCGGCATTGTGTCAGATACGCAGTATTTT. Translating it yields CSVGAGGIVSDTQYF.

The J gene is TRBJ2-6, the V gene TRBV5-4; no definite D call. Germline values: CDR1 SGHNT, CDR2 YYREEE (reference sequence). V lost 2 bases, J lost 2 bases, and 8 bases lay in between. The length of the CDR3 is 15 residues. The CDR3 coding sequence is TGTGCCAGCAGCTTTCGGGTAGCTGGGGCCAACGTCCTGACTTTC. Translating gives CASSFRVAGANVLTF.

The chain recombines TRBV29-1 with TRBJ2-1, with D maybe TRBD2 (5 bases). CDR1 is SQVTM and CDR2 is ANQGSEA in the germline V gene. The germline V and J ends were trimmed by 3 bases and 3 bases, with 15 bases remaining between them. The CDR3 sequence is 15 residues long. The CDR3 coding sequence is TGCAGCGTTGAGAGGTGGGAGAGGCTCTACAATGAGCAGTTCTTC. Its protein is CSVERWERLYNEQFF.

The CDR3 DNA reads as TGTGCCAGTAGTAGTTCGGGGACTGAAGCTTTCTTT. This gives the protein CASSSSGTEAFF. This chain connects TRBV19 to TRBJ1-1; D remains unclear. Germline CDR1 LNHDA, CDR2 SQIVND (reference sequence). The CDR3 has 12 amino acids. The V end was cut by 4 bases, the J end by 5 bases, with 8 bases between.

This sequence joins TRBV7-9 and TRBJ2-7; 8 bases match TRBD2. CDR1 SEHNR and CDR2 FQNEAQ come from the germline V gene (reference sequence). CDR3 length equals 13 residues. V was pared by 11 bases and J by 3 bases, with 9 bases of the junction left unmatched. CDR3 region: CAGTGGNNYEQYF. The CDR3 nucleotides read TGTGCCGGTACGGGGGGGAATAACTACGAGCAGTACTTC.

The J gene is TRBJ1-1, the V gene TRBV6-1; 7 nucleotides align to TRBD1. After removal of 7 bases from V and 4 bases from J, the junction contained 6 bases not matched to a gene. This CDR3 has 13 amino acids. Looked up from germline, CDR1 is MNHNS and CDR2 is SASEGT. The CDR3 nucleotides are TGTGCCAGCATATCGCAGGGGGGCACTGAAGCTTTCTTT. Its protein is CASISQGGTEAFF.

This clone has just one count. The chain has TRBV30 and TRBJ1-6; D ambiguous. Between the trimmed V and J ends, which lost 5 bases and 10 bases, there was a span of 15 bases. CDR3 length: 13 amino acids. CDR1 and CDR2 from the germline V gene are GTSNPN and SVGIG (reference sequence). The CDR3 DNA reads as TGTGCCTGGGCGACACACGAGGGATCACCCCTCCACTTT. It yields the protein CAWATHEGSPLHF.

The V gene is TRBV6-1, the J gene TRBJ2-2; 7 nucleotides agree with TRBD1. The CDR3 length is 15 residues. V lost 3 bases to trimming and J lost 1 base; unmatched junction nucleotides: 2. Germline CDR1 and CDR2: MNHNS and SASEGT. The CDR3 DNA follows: TGTGCCAGCAGTGATAGGACAGGGAACACCGGGGAGCTGTTTTTT. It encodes CASSDRTGNTGELFF.

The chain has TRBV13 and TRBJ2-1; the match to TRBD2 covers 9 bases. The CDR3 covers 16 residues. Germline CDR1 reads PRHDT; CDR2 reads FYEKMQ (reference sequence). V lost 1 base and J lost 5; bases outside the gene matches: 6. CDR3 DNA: TGTGCCAGCAGCTTAGAGGGGCTAGCGGGGAACAATGAGCAGTTCTTC. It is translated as CASSLEGLAGNNEQFF.

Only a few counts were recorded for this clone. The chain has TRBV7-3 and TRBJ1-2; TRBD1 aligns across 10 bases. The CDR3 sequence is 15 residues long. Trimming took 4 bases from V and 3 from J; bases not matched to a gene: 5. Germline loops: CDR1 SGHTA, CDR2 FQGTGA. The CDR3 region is CASSYPGQGYYGYTF. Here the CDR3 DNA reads TGTGCCAGCAGCTACCCGGGACAGGGGTACTATGGCTACACCTTC.

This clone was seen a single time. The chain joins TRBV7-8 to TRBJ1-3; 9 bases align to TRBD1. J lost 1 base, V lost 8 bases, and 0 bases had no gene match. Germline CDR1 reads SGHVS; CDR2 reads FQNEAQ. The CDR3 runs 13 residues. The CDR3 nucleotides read TGTGCCAGCGGACAGGGGTCTGGAAACACCATATATTTT. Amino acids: CASGQGSGNTIYF.

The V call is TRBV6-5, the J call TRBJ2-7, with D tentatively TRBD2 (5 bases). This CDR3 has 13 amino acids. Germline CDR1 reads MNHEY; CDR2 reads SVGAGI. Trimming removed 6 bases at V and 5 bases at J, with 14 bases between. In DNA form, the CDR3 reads TGTGCCAGCAGCGGAGGAGTCCGCAACGAGCAGTACTTC. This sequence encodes CASSGGVRNEQYF.

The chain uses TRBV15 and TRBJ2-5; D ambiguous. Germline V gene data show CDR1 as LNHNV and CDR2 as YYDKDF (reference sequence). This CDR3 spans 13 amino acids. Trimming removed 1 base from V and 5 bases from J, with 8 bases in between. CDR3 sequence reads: CATSRGLEETQYF. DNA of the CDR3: TGTGCCACCAGCAGAGGGTTGGAGGAGACCCAGTACTTC.

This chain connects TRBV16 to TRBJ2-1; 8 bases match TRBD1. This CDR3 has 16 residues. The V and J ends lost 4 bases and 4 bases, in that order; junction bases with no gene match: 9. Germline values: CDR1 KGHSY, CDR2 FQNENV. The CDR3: CASSPHGQGSYNEQFF. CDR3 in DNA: TGTGCCAGCAGCCCACATGGACAGGGTTCATACAATGAGCAGTTCTTC.

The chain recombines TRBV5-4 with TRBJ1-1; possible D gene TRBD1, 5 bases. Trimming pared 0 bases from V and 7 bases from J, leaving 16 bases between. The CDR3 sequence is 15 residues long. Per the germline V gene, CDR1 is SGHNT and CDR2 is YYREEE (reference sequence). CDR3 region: CASSLEGQGNGEAFF. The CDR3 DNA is TGTGCCAGCAGCTTGGAAGGCCAGGGAAACGGTGAAGCTTTCTTT.

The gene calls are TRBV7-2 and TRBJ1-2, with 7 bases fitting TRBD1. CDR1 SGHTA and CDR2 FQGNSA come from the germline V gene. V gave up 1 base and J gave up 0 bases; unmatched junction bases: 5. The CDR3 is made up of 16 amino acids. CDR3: CASSLDKTGTNYGYTF. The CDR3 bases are TGTGCCAGCAGCTTAGATAAGACAGGGACTAACTATGGCTACACCTTC. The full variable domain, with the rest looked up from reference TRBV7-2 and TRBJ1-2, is GAGVSQSPSNKVTEKGKDVELRCDPISGHTALYWYRQSLGQGLEFLIYFQGNSAPDKSGLPSDRFSAERTGGSVSTLTIQRTQQEDSAVYLCASSLDKTGTNYGYTFGSGTRLTVV.

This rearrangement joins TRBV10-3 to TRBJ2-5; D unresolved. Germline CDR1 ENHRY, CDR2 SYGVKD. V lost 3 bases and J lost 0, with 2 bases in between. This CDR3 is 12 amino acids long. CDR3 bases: TGTGCCATCAGTGATAACCAAGAGACCCAGTACTTC. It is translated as CAISDNQETQYF.